This T cell receptor beta chain appears in the sequencing data of a study of T-cell reconstitution after alpha-beta-depleted transplantation in children. Findings and caveats of the study: Expanded graft clones numbering several hundred reportedly gave rise to alpha-beta T cells about two months after transplant. The high TCRbeta diversity at day 60 in some patients came from surviving recipient T cells and thymic progenitors.

Unique molecular identifiers featured in how the TCRbeta library was prepared. In TCRdb, the PCR reads were re-called with MiXCR into one record per CDR3 protein. There are some 260,000 distinct CDR3 sequences in the sample; roughly a quarter occur only once, and 4% to 5.5% lies in the top ten. For this clonotype: Its target is not known.

This sequence originates from a female patient aged 2 to 10 who had a stem cell transplant for congenital amegakaryocytic thrombocytopenia, so the T cells may come from the graft donor. This specimen consisted of PBMCs, mostly from graft donor cells, obtained 360 days after TCRalphabeta/CD19-depleted stem cell transplant.

CDR3 in amino acids: CSARPLTSGTYNEQFF. The CDR3 DNA reads TGCAGTGCTAGACCCTTGACTAGCGGGACTTACAATGAGCAGTTCTTC. J is TRBJ2-1 and V is TRBV20-1, with 11 positions matching TRBD2. V lost 2 bases and J lost 4; bases outside the gene matches: 7. The CDR3 is made up of 16 amino acids. Germline CDR1 reads DFQATT; CDR2 reads SNEGSKA (reference sequence).